This TCR beta chain emerged from a study of OX40 agonist ivuxolimab in advanced cancers. The ends lost 6 bases at V and 0 bases at J; junction bases unmatched: 8. The germline CDR1 and CDR2 sequences are GTSNPN and SVGIG (reference sequence). This CDR3 is 15 amino acids long. The timepoints at which blood was sampled were baseline, cycle 4 day 1, and cycle 7 day 1. The table came from immunoSEQ multiplex PCR; TCRdb's copy has only in-frame clones and leaves some out. This sample yields 58,000 or so clones, of which more than 80% are seen a single time; roughly a tenth belongs to the top ten. Sequenced material: CD4+ or CD8+ T cells sorted from blood, taken in a trial of the OX40 agonist ivuxolimab. V usage is TRBV30 and J usage is TRBJ1-2; the match to TRBD1 covers 9 bases. This receptor was identified in an adult with an advanced solid tumor such as melanoma, head and neck, liver or kidney cancer. The CDR3 sequence: CACYRGRLANYGYTF. The CDR3 nucleotides read TGTGCCTGCTACAGGGGGCGTTTAGCTAACTATGGCTACACCTTC.